Listed below are T cell receptor beta chains from one sample, sequenced in a study of blood T cell repertoires in COVID-19. Only in-frame clones appear in the TCRdb table, and some are missing; sequencing was by immunoSEQ multiplex PCR. The sample yields about 150,000 clones, 70% to 85% seen once. Sequencing input: peripheral blood. The source of these receptors is a woman aged 45-65 years with acute or convalescent COVID-19. CDR3s include the opening cysteine and the closing phenylalanine or tryptophan. D genes are given only for firm matches. The size of a clone is reported for some rows only, either as once, few or many, or as a class for expanded clones.

J gene: TRBJ2-7; clone size: -; V gene: TRBV4-3; D gene: TRBD2; CDR3 DNA: TGCGCCAGCAGCCAAGAAACTAGCGGGGGGGTCCCAAGCTCCTACGAGCAGTACTTC; CDR3 protein: CASSQETSGGVPSSYEQYF
J gene: TRBJ1-2; clone size: -; V gene: TRBV28; D gene: -; CDR3 DNA: TGTGCCAGCAGTTTATCCCAAACAGGGATCGGCGGCTACACCTTC; CDR3 protein: CASSLSQTGIGGYTF
J gene: TRBJ2-3; clone size: -; V gene: TRBV28; D gene: -; CDR3 DNA: TGTGCCAGCAGTATTACAGTCACAGATACGCAGTATTTT; CDR3 protein: CASSITVTDTQYF
J gene: TRBJ2-3; clone size: few; V gene: TRBV18; D gene: -; CDR3 DNA: TGTGCCAGCTCACCTTCGGTCACAGATACGCAGTATTTT; CDR3 protein: CASSPSVTDTQYF
J gene: TRBJ2-2; clone size: -; V gene: TRBV2; D gene: TRBD1; CDR3 DNA: TGTGCCAGCAGTATCAAGGGACAGGGCACCGGGGAGCTGTTTTTT; CDR3 protein: CASSIKGQGTGELFF
J gene: TRBJ2-7; clone size: -; V gene: TRBV3-1/TRBV3-2; D gene: TRBD1; CDR3 DNA: TGTGCCAGCAGCCAAGATCCCCTCTCGGACAGGGATTCCTACGAGCAGTACTTC; CDR3 protein: CASSQDPLSDRDSYEQYF
J gene: TRBJ1-4; clone size: -; V gene: TRBV4-1; D gene: TRBD1; CDR3 DNA: TGCGCCAGCAGCCAACGACAGGGGGCGGTTTATGAAAAACTGTTTTTT; CDR3 protein: CASSQRQGAVYEKLFF
J gene: TRBJ2-3; clone size: -; V gene: TRBV5-1; D gene: TRBD2; CDR3 DNA: TGCGCCAGCAGCCCGGGGGGGCGAAGCACAGATACGCAGTATTTT; CDR3 protein: CASSPGGRSTDTQYF
J gene: TRBJ1-2; clone size: -; V gene: TRBV2; D gene: TRBD1; CDR3 DNA: TGTGCCAGCAGTGTTGACAGGGGTGGCTACACCTTC; CDR3 protein: CASSVDRGGYTF
J gene: TRBJ2-1; clone size: -; V gene: TRBV7-9; D gene: -; CDR3 DNA: TGTGCCAGCAGCTTAGCGCGGTTTTCCTACAATGAGCAGTTCTTC; CDR3 protein: CASSLARFSYNEQFF
J gene: TRBJ2-7; clone size: -; V gene: TRBV19; D gene: -; CDR3 DNA: TGTGCCAGTAAAACCGAGAGCTCCTACGAGCAGTACTTC; CDR3 protein: CASKTESSYEQYF
J gene: TRBJ2-3; clone size: -; V gene: TRBV18; D gene: TRBD2; CDR3 DNA: TGTGCCAGCTCACCAGGGGGACTAGCGGGGAGGAGCACAGATACGCAGTATTTT; CDR3 protein: CASSPGGLAGRSTDTQYF
J gene: TRBJ1-4; clone size: -; V gene: TRBV7-8; D gene: TRBD1; CDR3 DNA: TGTGCCAGCAGCCCTACCGGGACAGGCAGCGAAAAACTGTTTTTT; CDR3 protein: CASSPTGTGSEKLFF
J gene: TRBJ2-1; clone size: once; V gene: TRBV2; D gene: -; CDR3 DNA: TGTGCCAGCAGTGAAGATACATCCCGGGATGAGCAGTTCTTC; CDR3 protein: CASSEDTSRDEQFF
J gene: TRBJ1-2; clone size: few; V gene: TRBV2; D gene: -; CDR3 DNA: TGTGCCAGCAGTGTCTGGGACAATCCTGATCCCTACACCTTC; CDR3 protein: CASSVWDNPDPYTF